This T cell receptor beta chain was identified in a study of blood T cell repertoires in COVID-19. TCRdb's copy holds only in-frame clones and misses some; the assay was immunoSEQ multiplex PCR. The data hold approximately 160,000 clones, with roughly 83% observed a single time. The TCR sequence derives from a man between 18 and 35 years old with active or convalescent COVID-19. Sequenced input: peripheral blood.

DNA for the CDR3: TGTGCCAGCAGTTTAAGAGTGGGGCAGGTATACGAGCAGTACTTC. It specifies CASSLRVGQVYEQYF. The V call is TRBV28, the J call TRBJ2-7, with D perhaps TRBD1 (5 bases). CDR1 and CDR2 from the germline V gene are MDHEN and SYDVKM. The CDR3 is made up of 15 amino acids. V was clipped by 2 bases and J by 4 bases, with 15 bases between them.